These 5 T cell receptor beta chains came from one sample sequenced in a study of shared clonotypes between healthy human individuals. Method: immunoSEQ multiplex PCR; TCRdb's copy keeps in-frame clones and lacks some. The data show 150,000 to 200,000 clones, around 63% seen once. Sequences were obtained from memory CD4+ T cells sorted from blood. Subset described: CD45RA-negative fraction. These receptors all come from a man between 25 and 39 years old in good health.

This clone was counted only a few times. The rearrangement joins TRBV7-2 to TRBJ1-5; D is possibly TRBD1 (5 bases). The CDR3 covers 15 residues. Deletions cut 5 bases from V and 2 bases from J, with 13 bases between. The germline gives CDR1 SGHTA, CDR2 FQGNSA. Written as DNA, the CDR3 is TGTGCCAGCAGCCTTAGTTCGGGGGGCAATCAGCCCCAGCATTTT. Amino acids: CASSLSSGGNQPQHF.

The V gene is TRBV11-2, the J gene TRBJ2-4; no clear D. V was clipped by 2 bases and J by 0 bases, with 11 bases between them. CDR1 SGHAT and CDR2 FQNNGV come from the germline V gene. The CDR3 has 16 residues. CDR3 protein: CASSLTSGQAKNIQYF. The CDR3 nucleotides read TGTGCCAGCAGCTTAACCTCCGGGCAAGCCAAAAACATTCAGTACTTC.

The chain joins TRBV6-5 to TRBJ2-5; 7 bases fit TRBD2. Unmatched junction bases numbered 9, after V lost 10 bases and J lost 1 base. Germline lookup yields CDR1 MNHEY and CDR2 SVGAGI. The CDR3 runs 14 residues. Here the CDR3 reads CATTESSGQETQYF. Here the CDR3 DNA reads TGTGCCACCACCGAATCTAGCGGCCAAGAGACCCAGTACTTC.

Worth noting for this clone: The same CDR3 can be traced to other DNA sequences in this sample. The chain links TRBV29-1 to TRBJ2-1; perhaps D is TRBD1 or TRBD2 (5 bases each). Germline assignment: CDR1 SQVTM and CDR2 ANQGSEA. Trimming removed 3 bases from V and 1 base from J, with 13 bases in between. This CDR3 contains 15 residues. The CDR3 DNA follows: TGCAGCGTTGAGCCCGGGACGGGATCCTACAATGAGCAGTTCTTC. Translated: CSVEPGTGSYNEQFF.

The chain carries TRBV30 and TRBJ1-3; no clear D. The V gene's germline CDR1 is GTSNPN and CDR2 SVGIG (reference sequence). The germline V and J ends were trimmed by 4 bases and 2 bases, with 9 bases remaining between them. The CDR3 totals 13 residues. CDR3 amino acids: CAWITAAGNTIYF. CDR3 sequence (DNA): TGTGCCTGGATTACCGCCGCTGGAAACACCATATATTTT.